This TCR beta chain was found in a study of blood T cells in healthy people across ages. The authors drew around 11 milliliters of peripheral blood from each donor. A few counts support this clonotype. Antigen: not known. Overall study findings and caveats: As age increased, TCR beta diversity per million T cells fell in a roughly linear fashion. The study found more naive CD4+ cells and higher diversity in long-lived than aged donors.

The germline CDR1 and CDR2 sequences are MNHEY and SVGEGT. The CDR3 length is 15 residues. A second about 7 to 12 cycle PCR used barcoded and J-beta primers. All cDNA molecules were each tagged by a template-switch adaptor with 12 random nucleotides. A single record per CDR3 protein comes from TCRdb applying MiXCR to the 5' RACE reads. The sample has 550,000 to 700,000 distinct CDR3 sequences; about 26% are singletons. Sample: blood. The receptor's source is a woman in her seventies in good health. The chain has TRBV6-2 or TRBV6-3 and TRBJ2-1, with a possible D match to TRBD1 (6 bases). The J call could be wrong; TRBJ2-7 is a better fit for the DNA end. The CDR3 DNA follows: TGTGCCAGCAGCCACGGGGCCAGGGGAACCGACGAGCAGTACTTC. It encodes CASSHGARGTDEQYF.